These 32 T cell receptor beta chains were sequenced from one sample in a study of cytomegalovirus exposure and HLA in healthy donors (dated 2017 in TCRdb). Receptor libraries were prepared by the immunoSEQ multiplex PCR assay. For the multiplex PCR, a mixture combining 60 forward primers for TCR Vbeta segments and 13 reverse primers for TCR Jbeta segments was used. TCRdb stores this immuneACCESS table with in-frame sequences only. Part of the clones is absent; in the studies checked, under half of the shortfall reflects unresolved V genes, and no reason is known for the rest. The sample table records 150,000 to 200,000 clones; around 80% of these occur just once. More than 5.5% of the sample goes to the ten largest clones. Sequenced input: PBMCs. These receptors originate from a man aged 30-40 years in good health and CMV-seropositive.

Concerning this clone itself: One end of the junction varies from germline; a read error may be responsible. Other DNA sequences within the sample encode an identical CDR3. The chain combines TRBV7-9 with TRBJ2-6; 8 bases are shared with TRBD1. This CDR3 spans 19 amino acids. Germline V gives CDR1 SEHNR, CDR2 FQNEAQ (reference sequence). The CDR3 region has the DNA TGCGCCAGCAGCACGAACCGGGACAGGAGGCACATTGGGGCCAACGTCCTGACTTTC. Translated, it gives CASSTNRDRRHIGANVLTF. Looking up the rest from reference TRBV7-9 and TRBJ2-6 gives the full variable domain: DTGVSQNPRHKITKRGQNVTFRCDPISEHNRLYWYRQTLGQGPEFLTYFQNEAQLEKSRLLSDRFSAERPKGSFSTLEIQRTEQGDSAMYLCASSTNRDRRHIGANVLTFGAGSRLTVL.

On this clone itself: The junction and the germline gene differ at one end; a read error may be behind it. The chain employs TRBV19 and TRBJ1-6, with 9 bases fitting TRBD1. Germline loops: CDR1 LNHDA, CDR2 SQIVND (reference sequence). The CDR3 extends over 19 amino acids. CDR3: CASSIAWRDRVGSSSPLYF. CDR3 nucleotides: TGTGCCAGTAGTATAGCTTGGAGGGACAGGGTCGGGTCATCTTCACCCCTCTACTTT. The full variable domain, its missing parts supplied by reference TRBV19 and TRBJ1-6, is DGGITQSPKYLFRKEGQNVTLSCEQNLNHDAMYWYRQDPGQGLRLIYYSQIVNDFQKGDIAEGYSVSREKKESFPLTVTSAQKNPTAFYLCASSIAWRDRVGSSSPLYFGNGTRLTVT.

CDR3 region: CASSDGTGTYEQYF. CDR3 nucleotides: TGTGCCAGCAGTGACGGGACAGGGACCTACGAGCAGTACTTC. The chain couples TRBV2 to TRBJ2-5, with 9 nucleotides matching TRBD1. The J call is uncertain, as TRBJ2-7 better fits the DNA end. The CDR3 loop spans 14 amino acids. Germline-derived CDR1 and CDR2 are SNHLY and FYNNEI.

The V call is TRBV11-3, the J call TRBJ2-4; maybe TRBD2 (7 bases). Trimming removed 1 base at V and 7 bases at J, with 14 bases between. The CDR3 contains 15 residues. The V gene's germline CDR1 is SGHNT and CDR2 YENEEA. CDR3 amino acids: CASSLAGGQRNIQYF. Written as DNA, the CDR3 is TGTGCCAGCAGCTTAGCGGGGGGACAAAGGAACATTCAGTACTTC.

The chain joins TRBV5-6 to TRBJ1-2; D gene ambiguous. Germline values: CDR1 SGHDT, CDR2 YYEEEE. The CDR3 runs 14 residues. The V gene lost 6 bases and the J gene lost 4 bases, with 16 bases spanning the gap. Written as DNA, the CDR3 is TGTGCCAGCACCATGTCCGGGGTCTCCTATGGCTACACCTTC. Translation gives CASTMSGVSYGYTF.

The sample holds a few counts of this clone. The V gene is TRBV7-8, the J gene TRBJ1-2; D possibly corresponds to TRBD1 (6 bases). Germline V gene sequence: CDR1 SGHVS, CDR2 FQNEAQ. The CDR3 totals 16 residues. V was shortened by 2 bases and J by 3 bases, with 16 bases between the two germline ends. DNA for the CDR3: TGTGCCAGCAGCTTATTTCTGCGGGGGCGCGACTATGGCTACACCTTC. This gives the protein CASSLFLRGRDYGYTF.

The chain combines TRBV10-3 with TRBJ2-1; a weak D match, TRBD1 (6 bases). The V gene lost 11 bases and the J gene lost 4 bases, with 27 bases spanning the gap. This CDR3 spans 17 amino acids. Per the germline V gene, CDR1 is ENHRY and CDR2 is SYGVKD. CDR3: CAVPHSHMGHTYNEQFF. The CDR3 DNA reads as TGTGCCGTTCCGCACTCTCACATGGGACATACATACAATGAGCAGTTCTTC.

The chain couples TRBV4-1 to TRBJ2-7; D may match TRBD1 or TRBD2 (10 bases each). The CDR3 has 18 amino acids. Germline V lookup: CDR1 MGHRA, CDR2 YSYEKL. V gave up 3 bases and J gave up 3 bases, with 24 bases separating them. CDR3 in amino acids: CASSQGQGIAGGYYEQYF. Here the CDR3 DNA reads TGCGCCAGCAGCCAGGGACAGGGGATAGCGGGGGGTTACTACGAGCAGTACTTC.

This clone was detected a few times. The chain recombines TRBV9 with TRBJ1-1; tentative D call: TRBD1 (5 bases). Trimming took off 8 bases at V and 3 bases at J, with 17 bases between the two ends. Germline V gene lookup returns CDR1 SGDLS and CDR2 YYNGEE. CDR3 length: 14 residues. The CDR3 spells CASGGLGGDTEAFF. DNA for the CDR3: TGTGCCAGTGGGGGACTCGGAGGGGACACTGAAGCTTTCTTT.

This clone was seen a few times. The rearrangement uses TRBV14 and TRBJ2-5, with TRBD2 as a possible D gene (6 bases). V lost 1 base and J lost 5, with 8 bases in between. Germline-derived CDR1 and CDR2 are SGHDN and FVKESK. This CDR3 spans 13 amino acids. The CDR3: CASSQVGGETQYF. DNA of the CDR3: TGTGCCAGCAGCCAAGTCGGAGGGGAGACCCAGTACTTC.

The chain combines TRBV5-6 with TRBJ1-1, with a weak D call TRBD1 (5 bases). V was shortened by 0 bases and J by 5 bases, with 8 bases between the two germline ends. This CDR3 is 13 amino acids long. Germline CDR1 and CDR2: SGHDT and YYEEEE. CDR3: CASSLVQGTEAFF. The CDR3 nucleotides read TGTGCCAGCAGCTTGGTTCAGGGTACTGAAGCTTTCTTT. Supplemented by reference TRBV5-6 and TRBJ1-1, the full variable domain reads DAGVTQSPTHLIKTRGQQVTLRCSPKSGHDTVSWYQQALGQGPQFIFQYYEEEERQRGNFPDRFSGHQFPNYSSELNVNALLLGDSALYLCASSLVQGTEAFFGQGTRLTVV.

The J gene is TRBJ2-3, the V gene TRBV27; the match to TRBD2 covers 7 bases. V gave up 6 bases and J gave up 0 bases; unmatched junction bases: 6. This CDR3 is 15 amino acids long. Germline V CDR1 and CDR2: MNHEY, SMNVEV (reference sequence). The DNA for the CDR3 is TGTGCCAGCAGCTCACTAGCGTCTAGCACAGATACGCAGTATTTT. Translation: CASSSLASSTDTQYF.

The chain combines TRBV7-3 with TRBJ2-5; TRBD2 matches at 13 bases. The CDR3 is made up of 15 amino acids. Germline CDR1 and CDR2: SGHTA and FQGTGA. With 5 bases clipped from V and 11 bases from J, the junction kept 11 bases outside the gene matches. Here the CDR3 reads CASSQLAGGPWEQYF. DNA for the CDR3: TGTGCCAGCAGCCAACTAGCGGGAGGGCCCTGGGAGCAGTACTTC.

This clone turned up a few times. V usage is TRBV6-5 and J usage is TRBJ2-2; D perhaps matches TRBD2 (5 bases). Germline CDR1 reads MNHEY; CDR2 reads SVGAGI. CDR3 length: 15 amino acids. Trimming stripped 4 bases from V and 5 bases from J, with 14 bases between. The CDR3: CASSLSVRATGELFF. CDR3 sequence (DNA): TGTGCCAGCAGTTTGAGTGTGAGGGCGACCGGGGAGCTGTTTTTT.

This clone has just one count. The chain has TRBV10-2 and TRBJ2-5; TRBD1 agrees at 11 bases. Germline V CDR1 and CDR2: WSHSY, SAAADI. V was clipped by 6 bases and J by 7 bases; unmatched bases: 7. CDR3 size: 14 residues. The CDR3 spells CASRIGQGARTQYF. DNA for the CDR3: TGCGCCAGCAGAATAGGACAGGGGGCTCGGACCCAGTACTTC.

The J gene is TRBJ2-1, the V gene TRBV6-1, with 10 bases matching TRBD1. From germline, CDR1 is MNHNS and CDR2 SASEGT. Trimming removed 2 bases from V and 1 base from J; junction bases left unmatched: 14. CDR3 length: 20 residues. The CDR3 DNA reads as TGTGCCAGCAGTGAACTTGTCCGGGACAGGGGATTTTGGTCCTACAATGAGCAGTTCTTC. Protein: CASSELVRDRGFWSYNEQFF.

The table lists this clone with a count of one. The rearrangement joins TRBV6-6 to TRBJ1-3, with D perhaps TRBD1 (5 bases). The germline V gene encodes CDR1 MNHNY and CDR2 SVGAGI (reference sequence). The CDR3 has 15 residues. Trimming removed 1 base from V and 0 bases from J, with 7 bases in between. The CDR3 bases are TGTGCCAGCAGTTACTGGGACTTCTCTGGAAACACCATATATTTT. Its protein product is CASSYWDFSGNTIYF.

A few counts support this clone. The rearrangement uses TRBV7-9 and TRBJ2-1; the D gene is possibly TRBD1 (6 bases). Trimming removed 2 bases at V and 0 bases at J, with 17 bases between. CDR1 and CDR2 (germline): SEHNR, FQNEAQ (reference sequence). The CDR3 is 18 residues long. CDR3 in amino acids: CASSLSSPGVGSYNEQFF. The CDR3 DNA sequence: TGTGCCAGCAGCTTATCTTCACCAGGGGTGGGCTCCTACAATGAGCAGTTCTTC.

The rearrangement uses TRBV21-1 and TRBJ2-3; the DNA was not compared with TRBD2, the D call given in the table. TRBV21-1 is a pseudogene. CDR3 length: 16 residues. The CDR3: CASSTRRHLSTFTQYF. The CDR3 DNA sequence: TGTGCCAGCAGCACGCGGCGGCACCTCTCCACATTTACGCAGTATTTT.

The CDR3 DNA reads TGCGCCAGCAGCTTGGGACAAGTAAACTACGAGCAGTACTTC. Translating gives CASSLGQVNYEQYF. The chain combines TRBV5-1 with TRBJ2-7; D is unresolved. The CDR3 has 14 amino acids. V was cut by 0 bases and J by 3 bases, with 10 bases left in between. Germline V gene lookup returns CDR1 SGHRS and CDR2 YFSETQ.

The table lists this clone with a count of one. The CDR3 DNA reads TGTGCCAGCAGCTTTCCGACAGGGGGCACAGATACGCAGTATTTT. Its translation: CASSFPTGGTDTQYF. This chain joins TRBV7-9 and TRBJ2-3; TRBD1 matches 8 bases. Trimming removed 3 bases from V and 1 base from J; junction bases left unmatched: 3. Germline V gives CDR1 SEHNR, CDR2 FQNEAQ (reference sequence). The CDR3 totals 15 residues.

The chain is built from TRBV6-5 and TRBJ2-1; 12 nucleotides line up with TRBD2. This CDR3 is built from 15 residues. Losses at the gene ends were 7 bases for V and 1 base for J; bases not matched to a gene: 2. Germline V gene data show CDR1 as MNHEY and CDR2 as SVGAGI. Here the CDR3 DNA reads TGTGCCAGCACTAGCGGGAGGGCGTCCTACAATGAGCAGTTCTTC. As protein: CASTSGRASYNEQFF.

The rearrangement joins TRBV6-1 to TRBJ2-4; TRBD2 might be the D (6 bases). Germline V gene sequence: CDR1 MNHNS, CDR2 SASEGT. There are 15 residues in the CDR3. Trimming left V 6 bases short and J 6 bases short, with 18 bases between. The CDR3 spells CASRPSGGTSNIQYF. CDR3 coding DNA: TGTGCCAGCAGGCCCAGCGGCGGGACGTCAAACATTCAGTACTTC.

V usage is TRBV5-1 and J usage is TRBJ2-3, with 7 positions matching TRBD2. J gave up 0 bases and V 4 bases, and 8 bases lay outside the gene matches. This CDR3 region has 16 residues. Germline V gives CDR1 SGHRS, CDR2 YFSETQ. The DNA of the CDR3 is TGCGCCAGCAGCCGAGCGGGGATCGTTAGCACAGATACGCAGTATTTT. Its protein is CASSRAGIVSTDTQYF.

This clone appeared a few times. The chain recombines TRBV4-2 with TRBJ2-6, with 9 positions matching TRBD1. Germline CDR1 is LGHNA and CDR2 is YNFKEQ. The CDR3 totals 16 residues. V was pared by 4 bases and J by 2 bases, with 3 bases of the junction left unmatched. The CDR3 bases are TGTGCCAGCAGCCTACAGGGGGCCGCTGGGGCCAACGTCCTGACTTTC. Translating it yields CASSLQGAAGANVLTF.

The gene calls are TRBV10-2 and TRBJ2-1; 14 nucleotides agree with TRBD2. Germline assignment: CDR1 WSHSY and CDR2 SAAADI. The CDR3 runs to 16 residues. The V segment lost 6 bases and the J segment 7 bases; nucleotides outside the gene matches: 8. Written as DNA, the CDR3 is TGCGCCAGCAGCCCGGGACTAGCGGGAGCAACGAATGAGCAGTTCTTC. Translating gives CASSPGLAGATNEQFF.

This chain uses TRBV4-3 with TRBJ2-5; possibly TRBD2 for D (6 bases). The CDR3 is made up of 14 amino acids. Trimming pared 1 base from V and 3 bases from J, leaving 9 bases between. Germline V lookup: CDR1 LGHNA, CDR2 YSLEER. The CDR3 DNA is TGCGCCAGCAGCCAAGTAGGAGGGAAAGAGACCCAGTACTTC. This encodes CASSQVGGKETQYF.

This CDR3 is CASSQILAGVDTQYF. The CDR3 nucleotides read TGCGCCAGCAGCCAAATACTAGCGGGGGTAGATACGCAGTATTTT. J is TRBJ2-3 and V is TRBV4-1; TRBD2 matches 11 bases. CDR3 length: 15 residues. Germline CDR1 MGHRA, CDR2 YSYEKL. With V trimmed by 2 bases and J by 5 bases, 3 bases remained unmatched.

Comment on this clone: One end of the junction does not line up with germline, which may come from a read error. CDR3 DNA sequence: TGTGCCAGCAGCCCGTCCCCCCTAGCGGGGGTCTCCCACGAGCAGTACTTC. Its translation is CASSPSPLAGVSHEQYF. The chain couples TRBV9 to TRBJ2-7; 10 nucleotides agree with TRBD2. This CDR3 spans 17 amino acids. Germline loops: CDR1 SGDLS, CDR2 YYNGEE.

The chain links TRBV7-2 to TRBJ2-7; a weak D match, TRBD2 (6 bases). The CDR3 loop spans 14 amino acids. Germline V gives CDR1 SGHTA, CDR2 FQGNSA. V gave up 0 bases and J gave up 3 bases, with 9 bases separating them. This CDR3 reads CASSLAGGDYEQYF. CDR3 DNA sequence: TGTGCCAGCAGCTTAGCGGGCGGGGACTACGAGCAGTACTTC.

The gene calls are TRBV10-3 and TRBJ2-3; 14 bases map to TRBD2. Per the germline V gene, CDR1 is ENHRY and CDR2 is SYGVKD. Trimming cost V 3 bases and J 0 bases; bases outside gene matches: 2. This CDR3 has 17 residues. The CDR3 reads CAISDGLAGGSTDTQYF. CDR3 coding DNA: TGTGCCATCAGTGACGGACTAGCGGGGGGAAGCACAGATACGCAGTATTTT.

The J gene is TRBJ2-7, the V gene TRBV6-1; D gene uncertain. Germline CDR1 and CDR2: MNHNS and SASEGT. The CDR3 extends over 14 amino acids. V was shortened by 8 bases and J by 3 bases, with 17 bases between the two germline ends. The CDR3 nucleotides are TGTGCCAGCGCCTTAACTCTGAGTGGCTACGAGCAGTACTTC. Translating gives CASALTLSGYEQYF.